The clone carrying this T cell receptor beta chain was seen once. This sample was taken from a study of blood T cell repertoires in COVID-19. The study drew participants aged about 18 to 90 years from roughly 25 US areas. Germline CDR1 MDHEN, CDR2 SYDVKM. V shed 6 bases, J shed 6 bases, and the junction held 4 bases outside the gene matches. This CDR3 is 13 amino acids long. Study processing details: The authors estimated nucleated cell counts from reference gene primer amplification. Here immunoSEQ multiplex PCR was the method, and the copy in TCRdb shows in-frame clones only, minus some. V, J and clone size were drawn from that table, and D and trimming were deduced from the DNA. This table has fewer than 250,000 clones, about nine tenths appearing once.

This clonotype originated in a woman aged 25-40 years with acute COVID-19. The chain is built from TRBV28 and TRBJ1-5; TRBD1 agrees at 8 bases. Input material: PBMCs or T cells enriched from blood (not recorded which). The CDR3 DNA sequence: TGTGCCAGCAGGAGACAGGGGAGTCAGCCCCAGCATTTT. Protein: CASRRQGSQPQHF.